The entry below describes one T cell receptor beta chain. The length of the CDR3 is 12 residues. Germline V gene lookup returns CDR1 MGHRA and CDR2 YSYEKL. Trimming shortened V by 4 bases and J by 6 bases, and 9 bases separated the two germline ends. The table came from immunoSEQ multiplex PCR; TCRdb's copy has only in-frame clones and leaves some out. The profile covers roughly 64,000 clones, with 80% to 90% appearing a single time and about 5% taken by the ten largest. This sample was taken from a study of technical replicates of blood from a handful of donors. V gene TRBV4-1 combines with J gene TRBJ1-2; D is possibly TRBD1 (6 bases). This receptor was taken from a human donor in good health. Some clones in this sample may be carry-over from other donors' samples. The sample comprised PBMCs. The CDR3 protein is CASSPAGDGYTF. The CDR3 DNA reads as TGCGCCAGCAGCCCAGCAGGGGATGGCTACACCTTC.